What follows is one T cell receptor (beta chain) and its context. The sample belongs to a study of shared clonotypes between healthy human individuals. The CDR3 sequence is 13 residues long. Germline V gives CDR1 ENHRY, CDR2 SYGVKD. The V gene lost 10 bases and the J gene lost 11 bases, with 23 bases spanning the gap. The repertoire was sequenced with immunoSEQ multiplex PCR; TCRdb's copy has only in-frame clones and lacks some. In the table there are over a million clones, 95% to 99% of which are singletons. The gene calls are TRBV10-3 and TRBJ1-1, with D possibly TRBD1 on 5 matching bases. Sequenced sample: naive CD4+ T cells sorted from blood. Documented subset: CD45RA+ positively selected. This TCR came from a man aged 30 to 45 in good health. The CDR3 sequence is CATDGRGIDGAFF. CDR3 sequence (DNA): TGTGCCACCGACGGAAGGGGAATCGACGGGGCTTTCTTT.